This T cell receptor beta chain appears in the sequencing data of a study of cytotoxic CD8 clonotypes in ibrutinib-treated CLL. On the study more broadly: Patients: 11 to 12 relapsed/refractory, approximately 15 treatment-naive, some 18 IGHV unmutated.

Trimming cost V 5 bases and J 4 bases; bases outside gene matches: 5. Germline CDR1 reads MDHEN; CDR2 reads SYDVKM. The CDR3 extends over 14 amino acids. Genomic DNA in a quantity of 2 to 2.5 micrograms was derived from cryopreserved PBMCs for TCR beta libraries. In the case of this clone: The antigen remains unidentified.

Using immunoSEQ multiplex PCR, the repertoire was profiled, and TCRdb retains in-frame clones only, with some absent. The sample has thousands of clones; roughly 79% are singletons. Study outcomes and limitations: Researchers report that baseline clonality outpaced age-matched healthy donors and tracked circulating CD8+ T-cell counts. Clonotypes that were public were uncommon, and they contracted or stayed stable on treatment.

V and J are TRBV28 and TRBJ1-2; TRBD1 matches at 9 bases. This sample comprised PBMCs, obtained before ibrutinib treatment. This clonotype originated in a human donor with chronic lymphocytic leukemia. The CDR3 DNA follows: TGTGCCAGCAGTGAACAGGGGGCGAGCTATGGCTACACCTTC. Translating gives CASSEQGASYGYTF.